One TCR beta chain is described in this entry. Its antigen is undetermined. These data originate in a study of cytomegalovirus exposure and HLA in healthy donors. Findings and caveats of the study: Earlier analysis found most TCR beta V segments productive about 87% or about 30% of the time. Later findings reportedly placed an Asian-associated ancestry cluster below the roughly 660-donor mean for N-insertions. Later analysis suggested links between common viral pathogens and several top significant clusters.

V gave up 4 bases and J gave up 5 bases, with 11 bases separating them. There are 12 residues in the CDR3. Germline V CDR1 and CDR2: SQVTM, ANQGSEA. The PCR had 60 Vbeta and 13 Jbeta primers. Profiled with immunoSEQ multiplex PCR; TCRdb holds only in-frame clones, not every one. In the table there are 150,000 to 180,000 clones, around 75% of which are singletons. The sequence was obtained from a man aged 25-40 years in good health and CMV-seropositive. Specimen: PBMCs. The chain joins TRBV29-1 to TRBJ1-1; no clear D gene. This chain's CDR3 is CSVGRGRTEAFF. As DNA, the CDR3 is TGCAGCGTTGGTCGGGGAAGGACTGAAGCTTTCTTT.